Presented here are 18 T cell receptor beta chains from one specimen sequenced in a study of radiotherapy plus CTLA-4 blockade in lung cancer. Sequencing used immunoSEQ multiplex PCR; TCRdb keeps in-frame clones, though not all of them. The sample carries tens of thousands of clones, about 80% recorded once. The source was peripheral blood, collected from a patient treated with radiotherapy plus ipilimumab. The origin of the receptors is a human donor with non-small cell lung cancer who had stable disease on radiotherapy plus ipilimumab.

The chain combines TRBV30 with TRBJ2-6; D might be TRBD1 (6 bases). The ends were cut back, 5 bases at V and 1 base at J, with 6 bases in the middle. CDR1 GTSNPN and CDR2 SVGIG come from the germline V gene (reference sequence). CDR3 length: 13 amino acids. Here the CDR3 reads CAWGQSGANVLTF. CDR3 coding DNA: TGTGCCTGGGGACAGTCTGGGGCCAACGTCCTGACTTTC. The full variable domain, in which reference TRBV30 and TRBJ2-6 provide the parts outside the CDR3, is SQTIHQWPATLVQPVGSPLSLECTVEGTSNPNLYWYRQAAGRGLQLLFYSVGIGQISSEVPQNLSASRPQDRQFILSSKKLLLSDSGFYLCAWGQSGANVLTFGAGSRLTVL.

This chain joins TRBV23-1 and TRBJ2-5; D call uncertain. TRBV23-1 is annotated as an ORF whose role is uncertain. The ends were cut back, 7 bases at V and 5 bases at J, with 11 bases in the middle. The CDR3 covers 12 residues. The CDR3 here is CASTKEMETQYF. The CDR3 DNA reads TGCGCCAGCACCAAGGAAATGGAGACCCAGTACTTC.

This sequence joins TRBV9 and TRBJ1-5, with D possibly matching TRBD1 (6 bases). Trimming stripped 4 bases from V and 4 bases from J, with 15 bases between. From germline, CDR1 is SGDLS and CDR2 YYNGEE. This CDR3 spans 15 amino acids. The CDR3 DNA reads TGTGCCAGCAGCCCGGTGGGGGCATCAAATCAGCCCCAGCATTTT. The encoded protein is CASSPVGASNQPQHF.

The chain is built from TRBV7-6 and TRBJ2-1; tentative D call: TRBD2 (5 bases). V gave up 5 bases and J gave up 9 bases, with 11 bases separating them. CDR3 length equals 12 residues. Germline assignment: CDR1 SGHVS and CDR2 FNYEAQ. The CDR3 DNA reads TGTGCCAGCAGCGACCCAGAGGGTGAGCAGTTCTTC. The encoded protein is CASSDPEGEQFF.

V gene TRBV7-6 combines with J gene TRBJ2-2; D gene ambiguous. CDR1 and CDR2 (germline): SGHVS, FNYEAQ. V gave up 5 bases and J gave up 2 bases, with 3 bases separating them. This CDR3 contains 12 residues. The CDR3 sequence is CASSDNTGELFF. The CDR3, as DNA: TGTGCCAGCAGCGATAACACCGGGGAGCTGTTTTTT.

The chain uses TRBV28 and TRBJ2-1, with 7 bases that match TRBD2. The CDR3 runs to 14 residues. V trimming: 5 bases; J trimming: 9 bases; junction bases outside the gene matches: 10. The germline V gene encodes CDR1 MDHEN and CDR2 SYDVKM. The CDR3 loop reads CASSPPPRTSEQFF. The DNA for the CDR3 is TGTGCCAGCAGTCCTCCCCCCCGGACTAGTGAGCAGTTCTTC. Together with reference TRBV28 and TRBJ2-1, the CDR3 gives the full variable domain: DVKVTQSSRYLVKRTGEKVFLECVQDMDHENMFWYRQDPGLGLRLIYFSYDVKMKEKGDIPEGYSVSREKKERFSLILESASTNQTSMYLCASSPPPRTSEQFFGPGTRLTVL.

The genes are TRBV29-1 and TRBJ1-1; 9 nucleotides agree with TRBD1. The V gene's germline CDR1 is SQVTM and CDR2 ANQGSEA. J was trimmed by 8 bases and V by 3 bases; bases with no gene match: 10. The CDR3 is made up of 14 amino acids. The CDR3: CSVDTGTGTSEAFF. DNA for the CDR3: TGCAGCGTTGACACCGGGACAGGGACCTCAGAAGCTTTCTTT.

This chain uses TRBV7-9 with TRBJ2-3, with 9 bases lining up with TRBD2. CDR1 and CDR2 from the germline V gene are SEHNR and FQNEAQ (reference sequence). V shed 8 bases, J shed 1 base, and the junction held 19 bases outside the gene matches. CDR3 size: 19 residues. CDR3 sequence reads: CASSGLQVGGRAGTDTQYF. For the CDR3, the DNA is TGTGCCAGCTCTGGCCTTCAAGTCGGCGGGAGGGCGGGCACAGATACGCAGTATTTT.

The rearrangement links TRBV5-1 to TRBJ2-2; no clear D gene. The V end was cut by 1 base, the J end by 1 base, with 8 bases between. The CDR3 runs to 15 residues. CDR1 is SGHRS and CDR2 is YFSETQ in the germline V gene. CDR3 sequence reads: CASSLISLNTGELFF. The CDR3 DNA sequence: TGCGCCAGCAGCTTGATCAGCCTGAACACCGGGGAGCTGTTTTTT.

This sequence joins TRBV30 and TRBJ1-4; maybe TRBD1 (5 bases). Germline loops: CDR1 GTSNPN, CDR2 SVGIG (reference sequence). Trimming removed 5 bases at V and 2 bases at J, with 21 bases between. This CDR3 region has 17 residues. The CDR3 DNA reads as TGTGCCTGGGCGTCTGGGGGGACCGCGGGGACTAATGAAAAACTGTTTTTT. Translation: CAWASGGTAGTNEKLFF. Combining the CDR3 with reference TRBV30 and TRBJ1-4 gives the whole variable domain SQTIHQWPATLVQPVGSPLSLECTVEGTSNPNLYWYRQAAGRGLQLLFYSVGIGQISSEVPQNLSASRPQDRQFILSSKKLLLSDSGFYLCAWASGGTAGTNEKLFFGSGTQLSVL.

V is TRBV19 and J is TRBJ1-2; possibly TRBD1 for D (5 bases). CDR1 is LNHDA and CDR2 is SQIVND in the germline V gene (reference sequence). CDR3 length: 14 residues. Trimming pared 7 bases from V and 0 bases from J, leaving 12 bases between. The CDR3 DNA reads as TGTGCCAGTACTCCAGCCAGGGCTAACTATGGCTACACCTTC. Encoded protein: CASTPARANYGYTF.

The chain is built from TRBV2 and TRBJ1-2; weak D call: TRBD1 (5 bases). The CDR3 covers 15 residues. CDR1 and CDR2 from the germline V gene are SNHLY and FYNNEI. Trimming took off 4 bases at V and 7 bases at J, with 19 bases between the two ends. The CDR3 nucleotides are TGTGCCAGCAGTGTGGGGGGAGGCATCGTGATTGGCTACACCTTC. Amino acid sequence: CASSVGGGIVIGYTF.

The J gene is TRBJ2-7, the V gene TRBV5-6, with D possibly being TRBD1 or TRBD2 (5 bases each). CDR3 length: 16 amino acids. V lost 3 bases and J lost 0, with 16 bases in between. Germline V lookup: CDR1 SGHDT, CDR2 YYEEEE. This chain's CDR3 is CASSWDASSSSYEQYF. The CDR3, as DNA: TGTGCCAGCAGCTGGGACGCGAGCTCATCCTCCTACGAGCAGTACTTC.

The CDR3 protein is CASCPTGDNSPLHF. The DNA for the CDR3 is TGTGCCAGCTGTCCGACAGGAGATAATTCACCCCTCCACTTT. This chain joins TRBV6-5 and TRBJ1-6, with D possibly matching TRBD1 (6 bases). Looked up from germline, CDR1 is MNHEY and CDR2 is SVGAGI. The V gene lost 8 bases and the J gene lost 5 bases, with 13 bases spanning the gap. This CDR3 comprises 14 residues.

The chain is built from TRBV7-9 and TRBJ2-2; possible D gene TRBD2, 6 bases. This CDR3 has 15 residues. CDR1 is SEHNR, CDR2 FQNEAQ, per germline (reference sequence). V dropped 0 bases and J dropped 3 bases, with 8 bases sitting between them. The CDR3 region has the DNA TGTGCCAGCAGCTTAGCACTAGCAGACACCGGGGAGCTGTTTTTT. This sequence encodes CASSLALADTGELFF.

V gene TRBV30 combines with J gene TRBJ2-3; D unresolved. Deletions cut 3 bases from V and 0 bases from J, with 13 bases between. CDR1 and CDR2 (germline): GTSNPN, SVGIG (reference sequence). The CDR3 has 15 residues. CDR3 protein: CAWSLDGDSTDTQYF. The CDR3, as DNA: TGTGCCTGGAGCCTGGACGGCGATAGCACAGATACGCAGTATTTT.

The V call is TRBV15, the J call TRBJ2-1; D unresolved. The CDR3 is made up of 13 amino acids. Per the germline V gene, CDR1 is LNHNV and CDR2 is YYDKDF (reference sequence). V was pared by 0 bases and J by 7 bases, with 7 bases between. CDR3 amino acids: CATSRDMGNEQFF. The DNA of the CDR3 is TGTGCCACCAGCAGAGATATGGGTAATGAGCAGTTCTTC.

The chain couples TRBV28 to TRBJ1-5; the D gene is possibly TRBD1 (6 bases). There are 16 residues in the CDR3. Trimming took 6 bases from V and 1 from J, leaving 16 bases between them. Looked up from germline, CDR1 is MDHEN and CDR2 is SYDVKM. The chain's CDR3 is CASSRGQTISNQPQHF. The CDR3 nucleotides read TGTGCCAGCAGCCGCGGACAGACGATAAGCAATCAGCCCCAGCATTTT.